This TCR beta chain was recovered during a study of CD8 T cells in Susac syndrome. About the study: Within the sequenced Susac syndrome patient group, 5 or 6 exhibited active disease and roughly 8 were in remission. Each patient with Susac syndrome, at the time of blood draw, was therapy-naive, on corticosteroids, or on intravenous immunoglobulin alone.

When the RNA was reverse transcribed, random hexamers were used with an input of roughly 0.45 to 1 ug. With immunoSEQ multiplex PCR, TCR beta CDR3 was amplified across 54 Vbeta and 13 Jbeta. TCRdb passed the immunoSEQ multiplex PCR reads through MiXCR, listing each CDR3 protein once. Among some 200,000 distinct CDR3 sequences listed, almost 96% were seen once. The ends lost 6 bases at V and 7 bases at J; junction bases unmatched: 9. The CDR3 is 14 residues long. From germline, CDR1 is SQVTM and CDR2 ANQGSEA. The receptor comes from a human donor with Susac syndrome. The chain recombines TRBV29-1 with TRBJ1-2; 12 bases map to TRBD1. Sequenced sample: CD4+ T cells from PBMCs. This CDR3 reads CSVGTGGDRFGYTF. CDR3 coding DNA: TGCAGCGTGGGGACAGGGGGCGATCGGTTTGGCTACACCTTC.